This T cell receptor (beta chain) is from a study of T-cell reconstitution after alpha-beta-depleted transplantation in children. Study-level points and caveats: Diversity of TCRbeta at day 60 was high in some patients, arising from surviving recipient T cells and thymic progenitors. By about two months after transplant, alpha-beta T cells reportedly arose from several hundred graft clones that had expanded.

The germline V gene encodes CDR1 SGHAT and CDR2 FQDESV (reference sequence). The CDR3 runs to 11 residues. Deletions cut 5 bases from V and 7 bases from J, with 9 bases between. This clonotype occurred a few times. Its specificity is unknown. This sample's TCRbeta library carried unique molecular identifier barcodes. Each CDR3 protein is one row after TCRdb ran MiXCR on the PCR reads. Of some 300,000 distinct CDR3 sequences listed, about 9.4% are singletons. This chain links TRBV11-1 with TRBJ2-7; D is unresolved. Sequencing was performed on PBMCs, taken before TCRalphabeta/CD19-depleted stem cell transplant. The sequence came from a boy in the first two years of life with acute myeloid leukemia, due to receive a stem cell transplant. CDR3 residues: CASSVTNEQYF. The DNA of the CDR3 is TGTGCCAGCAGCGTTACTAATGAGCAGTACTTC. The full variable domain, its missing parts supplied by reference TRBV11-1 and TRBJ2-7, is EAEVAQSPRYKITEKSQAVAFWCDPISGHATLYWYRQILGQGPELLVQFQDESVVDDSQLPKDRFSAERLKGVDSTLKIQPAELGDSAMYLCASSVTNEQYFGPGTRLTVT.